This record looks at one TCR beta chain sequence and its context. Its antigen is unidentified. This specimen belongs to a study of a mutant IDH1 vaccine in newly diagnosed glioma. Study details: Sex distribution of treated patients was about 62% male and about 38% female; mean age was 40.4 years. Visit V12 was conducted at week 35 as the safety follow-up. Visit V13 came later, at week 47.

Libraries were prepared by immunoSEQ multiplex PCR; TCRdb keeps only in-frame clonotypes and omits some of them. The sample lists 30,000 to 35,000 clones, approximately 87% seen once, with approximately 12% in the top ten. Germline V lookup: CDR1 SGDLS, CDR2 YYNGEE. This CDR3 has 14 residues. With 0 bases removed from V and 6 bases from J, the gap between germline ends came to 12 bases. This sample's time point: week 47, end of study. What each vaccine dose contained was 300 ug of mutant IDH1 20-mer peptide, accompanied by topical imiquimod. Patients in the study were vaccinated eight times, receiving shots in weeks 1, 3, 5, 7, 11, 15, 19 and 23.

The chain carries TRBV9 and TRBJ1-1; a weak D match, TRBD1 (5 bases). This clonotype was sampled from a woman younger than 45 with glioma. The sample here was PBMCs, taken from a glioma patient whose treatment included an IDH1 peptide vaccine. The CDR3 loop is CASSVDVGGAEAFF. CDR3 DNA: TGTGCCAGCAGCGTAGACGTCGGGGGGGCTGAAGCTTTCTTT.